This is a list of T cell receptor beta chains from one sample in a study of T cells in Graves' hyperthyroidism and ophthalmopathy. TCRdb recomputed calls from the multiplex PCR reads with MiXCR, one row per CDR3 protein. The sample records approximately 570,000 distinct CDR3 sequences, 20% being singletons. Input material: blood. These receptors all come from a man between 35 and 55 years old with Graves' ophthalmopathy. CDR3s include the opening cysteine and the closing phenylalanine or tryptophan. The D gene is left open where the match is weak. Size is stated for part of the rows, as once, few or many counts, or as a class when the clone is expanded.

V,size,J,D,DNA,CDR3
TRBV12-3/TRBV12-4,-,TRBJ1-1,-,TGTGCCTCACGCCCGAAAGACAGGATGAACGCTGAAGCTTTCTTT,CASRPKDRMNAEAFF
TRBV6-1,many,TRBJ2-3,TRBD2,TGTGCCAGCAGAGGAAGGACTAGCGGGACTGATACGCAGTATTTT,CASRGRTSGTDTQYF
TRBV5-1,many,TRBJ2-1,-,TGCGCCAGCAGCTTGGAAGTCGGGATCTACAATGAGCAGTTCTTC,CASSLEVGIYNEQFF
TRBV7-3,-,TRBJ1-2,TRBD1,TGTGCCAGCAGCCAAACCCCCCGGACAGGGGAAGGCTACACCTTC,CASSQTPRTGEGYTF
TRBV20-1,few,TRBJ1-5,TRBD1,TGCAGTGCTAACAGGGGGGTCAATCAGCCCCAGCATTTT,CSANRGVNQPQHF
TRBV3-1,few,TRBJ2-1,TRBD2,TGTGCCAGCAGCCAGGGCGCCTCGGGACTAGCGTTCAATGAGCAGTTCTTC,CASSQGASGLAFNEQFF
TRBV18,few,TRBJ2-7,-,TGTGCCAGCTCACCCTCGGACAGTCGGGAGCAGTACTTC,CASSPSDSREQYF
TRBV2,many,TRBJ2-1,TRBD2,TGTGCCAGCAGTTTCCCCGGGGGGGGCCCCTACAATGAGCAGTTCTTC,CASSFPGGGPYNEQFF
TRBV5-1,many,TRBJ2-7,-,TGCGCCAGCAGCCCTAGTCTTTCCTACGAGCAGTACTTC,CASSPSLSYEQYF
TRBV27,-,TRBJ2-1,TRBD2,TGTGCCAGCCAAGCGGGAGCGATCTACAATGAGCAGTTCTTC,CASQAGAIYNEQFF
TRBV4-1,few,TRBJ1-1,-,TGCGCCAGCAGCTACTCGAACTCCCATAAAGGCACTGAAGCTTTCTTT,CASSYSNSHKGTEAFF
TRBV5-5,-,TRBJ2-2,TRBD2,TGTGCCAGCAGCTATGCGGGGGGGGGCACCGGGGAGCTGTTTTTT,CASSYAGGGTGELFF
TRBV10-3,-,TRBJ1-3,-,TGTGCCATCAGTGATAGACAGTATAGAAACACCATATATTTT,CAISDRQYRNTIYF
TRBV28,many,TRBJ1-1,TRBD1,TGTGCCAGCAGTTTGGCGACAGGGAGCACTGAAGCTTTCTTT,CASSLATGSTEAFF
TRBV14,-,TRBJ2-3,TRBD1,TGTGCCAGCAATCGACAGGGGACAGATACGCAGTATTTT,CASNRQGTDTQYF
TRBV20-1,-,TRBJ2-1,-,TGCAGTGCTAGACCACAAGAACATACAAATTACAATGAGCAGTTCTTC,CSARPQEHTNYNEQFF
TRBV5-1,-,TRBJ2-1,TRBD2,TGCGCCAGCAGCTCGACCGTACTAGCGGGAAGGGATGAGCAGTTCTTC,CASSSTVLAGRDEQFF
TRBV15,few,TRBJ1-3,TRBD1,TGTGCCACCAGCAGAGAGGGACAGGGGGGAAACACCATATATTTT,CATSREGQGGNTIYF
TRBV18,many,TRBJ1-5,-,TGTGCCAGCTCACCTGGGACGGCCCATAGCAATCAGCCCCAGCATTTT,CASSPGTAHSNQPQHF
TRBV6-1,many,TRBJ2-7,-,TGTGCCAGCAGGGACGAGCAGGGAGGCGGGTACGAGCAGTACTTC,CASRDEQGGGYEQYF
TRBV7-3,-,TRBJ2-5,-,TGTGCCAGCAGCAATGACAAGGGTGAGACCCAGTACTTC,CASSNDKGETQYF
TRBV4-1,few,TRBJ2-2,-,TGCGCCAGCAGCCAAGAAGTCCCAATCCTCACGAACACCGGGGAGCTGTTTTTT,CASSQEVPILTNTGELFF
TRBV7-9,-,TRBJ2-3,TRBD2,TGTGCCAGCAGCTTCTACCAGGGAGGGGGCACAGATACGCAGTATTTT,CASSFYQGGGTDTQYF
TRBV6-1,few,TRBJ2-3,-,TGTGCCAGCACCCCTGAGACGCCGAGGGTTCAGTCGACGTATTTT,CASTPETPRVQSTYF
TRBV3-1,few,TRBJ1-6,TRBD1,TGTGCCAGCAGCCAGGGGGACAGGGGATATAATTCACCCCTCCACTTT,CASSQGDRGYNSPLHF
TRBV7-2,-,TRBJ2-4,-,TGTGCCAGCAGCTTACATATAATCGGAAGGGTAGAAAAAAACATTCAGTACTTC,CASSLHIIGRVEKNIQYF
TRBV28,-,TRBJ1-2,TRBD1,TGTGCCAGCAGTATGACAGGGATCTATGGCTACACCTTC,CASSMTGIYGYTF
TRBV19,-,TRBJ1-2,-,TGTGCCAGTAGTAGGGGACGTACTGAGGGAGGCTACACCTTC,CASSRGRTEGGYTF
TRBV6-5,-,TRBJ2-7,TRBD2,TGTGCCAGCAGTTACCGCCCGACTAGCGGGGCGAGCTCCTACGAGCAGTACTTC,CASSYRPTSGASSYEQYF
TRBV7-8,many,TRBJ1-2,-,TGTGCCAGCAGCTTAGGGGTGGATGTTAACTATGGCTACACCTTC,CASSLGVDVNYGYTF
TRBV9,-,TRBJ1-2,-,TGTGCCAGCAGCGTAATGACAGGCCCCGCTATCCCATCTAACTATGGCTACACCTTC,CASSVMTGPAIPSNYGYTF
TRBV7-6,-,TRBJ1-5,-,TGTGCCAGCAGCTTAGGCCCCCCGCCACAGGGATCTCAGCCCCAGCATTTT,CASSLGPPPQGSQPQHF
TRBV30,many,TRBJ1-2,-,TGTGCCTGGAGTTACAAGGGGCACAATGGCTACACCTTC,CAWSYKGHNGYTF
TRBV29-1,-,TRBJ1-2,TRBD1,TGCAGCGTAGGACAGGGGCTGGGGTATGGCTACACCTTC,CSVGQGLGYGYTF
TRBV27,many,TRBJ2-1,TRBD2,TGTGCCAGCAGTTTATTGCGAGCGGGATTTGGGGGTGAGCAGTTCTTC,CASSLLRAGFGGEQFF
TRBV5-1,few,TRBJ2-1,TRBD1,TGCGCCAGCAGCTCTACTACCGGGACAGGGGACCAGTTCTTC,CASSSTTGTGDQFF
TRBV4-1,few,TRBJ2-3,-,TGCGCCAGCAGCCAAGACCAGGGGACACGACATACCGGGACAGATACGCAGTATTTT,CASSQDQGTRHTGTDTQYF
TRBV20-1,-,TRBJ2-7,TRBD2,TGCAGTGCTAGAGAGGGGACTAGCGGTTACGGCGAGCAGTACTTC,CSAREGTSGYGEQYF
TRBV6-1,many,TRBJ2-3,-,TGTGCCAGCCGAACACCTGTCCAGACGGATACGCAGTATTTT,CASRTPVQTDTQYF
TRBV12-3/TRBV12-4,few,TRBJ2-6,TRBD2,TGTGCCAGCAGCCATAGCGGGGCAGGCTCCTCTGGGGCCAACGTCCTGACTTTC,CASSHSGAGSSGANVLTF
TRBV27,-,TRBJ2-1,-,TGTGCCAGCAGTTTTCACGGGTCAGAGCAGTTCTTC,CASSFHGSEQFF
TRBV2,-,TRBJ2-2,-,TGTGCCAGCAGTGAAGCCGGGTGGGGACTTAACACCGGGGAGCTGTTTTTT,CASSEAGWGLNTGELFF
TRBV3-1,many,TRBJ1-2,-,TGTGCCAGCAGCCAAGAATCAGGGCGCGGCTACACCTTC,CASSQESGRGYTF
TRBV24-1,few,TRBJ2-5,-,TGTGCCACCAGCTCCGGACAGTCACCCCAAGAGACCCAGTACTTC,CATSSGQSPQETQYF
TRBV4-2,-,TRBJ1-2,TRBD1,TGTGCCAGCAGCCAAGGGGACAGCGATGGCTACACCTTC,CASSQGDSDGYTF
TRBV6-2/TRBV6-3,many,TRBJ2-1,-,TGTGCCAGCAGCCTTCAACACCAGGGGAATGAGCAGTTCTTC,CASSLQHQGNEQFF
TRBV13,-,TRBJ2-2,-,TGTGCCAGCAGCTGTACTTTAGGGGAGCTGTTTTTT,CASSCTLGELFF
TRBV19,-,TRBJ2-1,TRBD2,TGTGCCAGTAGTATACCGGGGGGGGGTACCAATGAGCAGTTCTTC,CASSIPGGGTNEQFF
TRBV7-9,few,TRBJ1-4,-,TGTGCCAGCAGCTTCCTCGGCGGTCTGGGGACTAATGAAAAACTGTTTTTT,CASSFLGGLGTNEKLFF
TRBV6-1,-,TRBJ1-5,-,TGTGCCAGCAAATTCGACTGGAGCAATCAGCCCCAGCATTTT,CASKFDWSNQPQHF